This entry concerns a single TCR beta chain. As yet, its antigen is unknown. The sample comes from a study of CXCR3-negative and CXCR3-positive naive CD8 T cells. About the research overall: Roughly 1.5 +/- 0.3 million TRB reads came from each library, giving some 140 million in total.

This CDR3 spans 15 amino acids. Germline assignment: CDR1 SQVTM and CDR2 ANQGSEA. UMI-labeled 5' RACE yielded the TRB cDNA libraries. TCRdb reworked the 5' RACE reads into one entry per CDR3 protein, no DNA. The listing contains 7,000 or so distinct CDR3 sequences. Study results and caveats: Naive subsets displayed similar surface CD5, and TCR strength was inferred from TRB CDR3 properties. Compared with CXCR3-negative naive cells, CXCR3-positive naive cells showed more hydrophobic TRB CDR3s. Much lower diversity was found in memory CD8+ cells, while both naive subsets had comparably high diversity.

The TCR was taken from a human donor in good health. Some clones in this sample may be carry-over from other donors' samples. Input material: naive CXCR3- CD8+ T cells from blood. Subset indicated: CD45RO-CCR7+CD27+CD95- naive CD8+ T cells lacking CXCR3 (TNR3-). V and J are TRBV29-1 and TRBJ2-3; checking the TCRdb D call of TRBD2 is not possible without DNA. The CDR3 here is CSVERSGIHTDTQYF.